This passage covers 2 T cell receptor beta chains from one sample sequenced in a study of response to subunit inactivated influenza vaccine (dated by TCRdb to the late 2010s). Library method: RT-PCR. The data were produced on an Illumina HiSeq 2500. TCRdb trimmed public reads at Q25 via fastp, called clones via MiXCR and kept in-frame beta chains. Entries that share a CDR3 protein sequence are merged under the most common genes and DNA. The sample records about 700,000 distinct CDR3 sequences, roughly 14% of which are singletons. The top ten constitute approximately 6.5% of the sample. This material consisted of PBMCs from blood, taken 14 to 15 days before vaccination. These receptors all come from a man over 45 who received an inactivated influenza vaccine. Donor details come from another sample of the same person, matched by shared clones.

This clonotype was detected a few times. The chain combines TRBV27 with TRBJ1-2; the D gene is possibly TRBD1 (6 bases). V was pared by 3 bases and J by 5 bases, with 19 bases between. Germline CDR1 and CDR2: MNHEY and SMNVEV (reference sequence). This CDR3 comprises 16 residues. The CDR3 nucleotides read TGTGCCAGCAGTTTCGGTGGGGGCAGGGGACCGTATGGCTACACCTTC. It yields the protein CASSFGGGRGPYGYTF.

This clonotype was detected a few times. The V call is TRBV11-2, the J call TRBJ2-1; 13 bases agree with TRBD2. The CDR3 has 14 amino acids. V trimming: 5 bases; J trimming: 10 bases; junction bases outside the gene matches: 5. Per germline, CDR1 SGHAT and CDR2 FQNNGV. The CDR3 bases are TGTGCCAGCAGCCCACTAGCGGGGGGGCTAGAGCAGTTCTTC. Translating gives CASSPLAGGLEQFF.